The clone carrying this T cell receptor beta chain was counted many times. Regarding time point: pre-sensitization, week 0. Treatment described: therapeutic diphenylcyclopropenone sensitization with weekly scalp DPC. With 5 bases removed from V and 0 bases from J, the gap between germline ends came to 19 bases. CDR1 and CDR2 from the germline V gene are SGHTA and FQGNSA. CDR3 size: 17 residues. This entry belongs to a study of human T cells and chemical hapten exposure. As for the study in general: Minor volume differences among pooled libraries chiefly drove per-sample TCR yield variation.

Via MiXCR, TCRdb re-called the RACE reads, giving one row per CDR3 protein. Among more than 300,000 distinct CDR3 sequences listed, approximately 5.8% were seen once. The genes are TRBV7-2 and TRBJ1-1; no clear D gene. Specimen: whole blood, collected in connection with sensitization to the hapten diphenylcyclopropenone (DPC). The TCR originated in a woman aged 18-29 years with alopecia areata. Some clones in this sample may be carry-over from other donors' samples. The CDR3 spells CASSLPMRGPVNTEAFF. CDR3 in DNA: TGTGCCAGCAGCCTCCCCATGCGCGGCCCCGTGAACACTGAAGCTTTCTTT.